Below are 26 T cell receptor beta chains sequenced from a single sample in a study of blood T cell repertoires in COVID-19. Sequencing was performed with immunoSEQ multiplex PCR; in TCRdb, only in-frame clones are kept and a portion is missing. The sample lists about 63,000 clones; almost 95% were seen once. The sample was peripheral blood. The receptor source for this set is a middle-aged man with active COVID-19.

The gene calls are TRBV3-1 (or the pseudogene TRBV3-2) and TRBJ1-1; the D gene is possibly TRBD1 (5 bases). V was shortened by 2 bases and J by 8 bases, with 12 bases between the two germline ends. Per the germline V gene, CDR1 is LGHDT and CDR2 is YNNKEL (reference sequence). CDR3 size: 13 residues. CDR3 protein: CASSQRGKAEAFF. The CDR3 nucleotides read TGTGCCAGCAGCCAACGGGGGAAAGCAGAAGCTTTCTTT.

The chain is built from TRBV4-2 and TRBJ2-1, with 7 bases lining up with TRBD2. Germline assignment: CDR1 LGHNA and CDR2 YNFKEQ. Trimming removed 5 bases from V and 9 bases from J; junction bases left unmatched: 16. CDR3 length: 16 residues. The CDR3 is CASSAGGGMGGGEQFF. In DNA, the CDR3 is TGTGCCAGCAGCGCCGGTGGGGGGATGGGGGGGGGTGAGCAGTTCTTC.

V is TRBV7-6 and J is TRBJ2-7; a possible D gene is TRBD2 (6 bases). V was pared by 1 base and J by 5 bases, with 18 bases between. Germline V gene lookup returns CDR1 SGHVS and CDR2 FNYEAQ. The CDR3 consists of 16 residues. The CDR3 protein is CASSLEEGGYSHEQYF. CDR3 nucleotides: TGTGCCAGCAGCTTAGAGGAGGGAGGTTATTCCCACGAGCAGTACTTC.

V and J are TRBV5-1 and TRBJ2-3; 7 nucleotides align to TRBD1. Looked up from germline, CDR1 is SGHRS and CDR2 is YFSETQ. The trim removed 4 bases at V and 1 base at J, leaving 9 bases unmatched. This CDR3 spans 16 amino acids. As DNA, the CDR3 is TGCGCCAGCAGCCTTCAGGGGGTTGGGGGCACAGATACGCAGTATTTT. It specifies CASSLQGVGGTDTQYF.

The chain joins TRBV6-5 to TRBJ2-1; TRBD1 agrees at 7 bases. The CDR3 contains 15 residues. V lost 6 bases, J lost 4 bases, and 9 bases stayed unmatched. Germline CDR1 is MNHEY and CDR2 is SVGAGI. The CDR3 bases are TGTGCCAGCAGCTCCGACAGGGACCGATACAATGAGCAGTTCTTC. Translation gives CASSSDRDRYNEQFF.

The chain carries TRBV19 and TRBJ2-7; 9 bases line up with TRBD1. The germline CDR1 and CDR2 sequences are LNHDA and SQIVND (reference sequence). The CDR3 sequence is 18 residues long. V lost 5 bases, J lost 0 bases, and 14 bases stayed unmatched. The CDR3 bases are TGTGCCAGTAGTGGAATCCCGGGACAGGGATCGAGCTCCTACGAGCAGTACTTC. Encoded protein: CASSGIPGQGSSSYEQYF.

By sample share, this clone is medium-sized. The rearrangement uses TRBV5-6 and TRBJ1-6; a possible D gene is TRBD1 (5 bases). CDR3 length equals 16 residues. In germline, CDR1 is SGHDT, CDR2 YYEEEE. Trimming left V 1 base short and J 6 bases short, with 14 bases between. The CDR3 loop reads CASSLPGGSSNSPLHF. CDR3 nucleotides: TGTGCCAGCAGCTTGCCCGGGGGGAGCTCTAATTCACCCCTCCACTTT.

J is TRBJ2-3 and V is TRBV11-3, with 10 bases that match TRBD2. This CDR3 contains 15 residues. Germline V gene lookup returns CDR1 SGHNT and CDR2 YENEEA. V trimming: 5 bases; J trimming: 4 bases; junction bases outside the gene matches: 6. This CDR3 reads CASSRGTSVADTQYF. The CDR3 DNA reads TGTGCCAGCAGCCGAGGGACTAGCGTCGCAGATACGCAGTATTTT.

J is TRBJ1-3 and V is TRBV27; maybe TRBD1 (5 bases). CDR3 length equals 14 residues. Germline V gives CDR1 MNHEY, CDR2 SMNVEV (reference sequence). Trimming pared 6 bases from V and 8 bases from J, leaving 17 bases between. DNA of the CDR3: TGTGCCAGCAGCCCAGGGCAAGGCTGGGACACCATATATTTT. This sequence encodes CASSPGQGWDTIYF.

CDR3 in amino acids: CASSRPGLETQYF. In nucleotides, the CDR3 is TGTGCCAGCAGCCGACCGGGACTCGAGACCCAGTACTTC. The V call is TRBV7-9, the J call TRBJ2-5, with a weak D call TRBD2 (6 bases). This CDR3 comprises 13 residues. CDR1 is SEHNR, CDR2 FQNEAQ, per germline (reference sequence). V was shortened by 5 bases and J by 5 bases, with 12 bases between the two germline ends.

CDR3 sequence: CASSLGLAGGGEQFF. The CDR3 nucleotides read TGTGCCAGCAGCTTAGGGCTAGCGGGGGGTGGTGAGCAGTTCTTC. The V call is TRBV7-2, the J call TRBJ2-1; 11 positions match TRBD2. V gave up 1 base and J gave up 9 bases; unmatched junction bases: 5. From germline, CDR1 is SGHTA and CDR2 FQGNSA. The CDR3 length is 15 residues.

This clone was detected a few times. This chain connects TRBV2 to TRBJ1-3; D is ambiguous. Germline V gene lookup returns CDR1 SNHLY and CDR2 FYNNEI. This CDR3 has 15 residues. V was pared by 6 bases and J by 4 bases, with 16 bases between. CDR3 bases: TGTGCCAGCAGGGCGACTTCATCGACGGGAAACACCATATATTTT. Translated: CASRATSSTGNTIYF.

The chain combines TRBV28 with TRBJ2-2, with no clear D. V was trimmed by 4 bases and J by 4 bases, leaving 22 bases between them. The CDR3 runs 18 residues. Germline V gene data show CDR1 as MDHEN and CDR2 as SYDVKM. CDR3 region: CASSSLYSNFGGTGELFF. Written as DNA, the CDR3 is TGTGCCAGCAGTTCTCTGTACTCGAACTTCGGTGGCACCGGGGAGCTGTTTTTT.

The gene calls are TRBV7-8 and TRBJ2-1; D possibly corresponds to TRBD1 (7 bases). The germline V and J ends were trimmed by 1 base and 5 bases, with 12 bases remaining between them. CDR1 and CDR2 (germline): SGHVS, FQNEAQ. This CDR3 comprises 15 residues. CDR3 sequence: CASSLGTGGHNEQFF. The CDR3 region has the DNA TGTGCCAGCAGCTTAGGGACAGGAGGGCACAATGAGCAGTTCTTC.

The chain joins TRBV5-5 to TRBJ1-5; 9 nucleotides align to TRBD1. Germline V gene data show CDR1 as SGHKS and CDR2 as YYEKEE (reference sequence). The ends lost 0 bases at V and 5 bases at J; junction bases unmatched: 6. The CDR3 contains 16 residues. The CDR3 protein is CASSLGGQGNHQPQHF. For the CDR3, the DNA is TGTGCCAGCAGCTTGGGGGGACAGGGAAATCATCAGCCCCAGCATTTT.

The CDR3 nucleotides read TGCGCCAGCAGCCAAGATCCCTACTACGAGCAGTACTTC. Protein sequence: CASSQDPYYEQYF. The chain couples TRBV4-1 to TRBJ2-7; D remains ambiguous. Trimming shortened V by 0 bases and J by 3 bases, and 6 bases separated the two germline ends. In germline, CDR1 is MGHRA, CDR2 YSYEKL. The CDR3 totals 13 residues.

The chain combines TRBV5-1 with TRBJ2-2, with a weak D call TRBD2 (6 bases). Germline V gene sequence: CDR1 SGHRS, CDR2 YFSETQ. The CDR3 totals 16 residues. Between the trimmed V and J ends, which lost 2 bases and 6 bases, there was a span of 17 bases. In DNA, the CDR3 is TGCGCCAGCAGCTTCTCCGGACTACCTTCGGCCGGGGAGCTGTTTTTT. It encodes CASSFSGLPSAGELFF. The variable domain in full, with the rest retrieved from reference TRBV5-1 and TRBJ2-2, is KAGVTQTPRYLIKTRGQQVTLSCSPISGHRSVSWYQQTPGQGLQFLFEYFSETQRNKGNFPGRFSGRQFSNSRSEMNVSTLELGDSALYLCASSFSGLPSAGELFFGEGSRLTVL.

The V call is TRBV9, the J call TRBJ2-5, with D hard to call. The ends were cut back, 0 bases at V and 5 bases at J, with 14 bases in the middle. Germline V CDR1 and CDR2: SGDLS, YYNGEE. This CDR3 has 15 amino acids. The CDR3 DNA is TGTGCCAGCAGCGTAGGTAGCTTGTTCGGGGAGACCCAGTACTTC. This gives the protein CASSVGSLFGETQYF.

This sequence joins TRBV20-1 and TRBJ2-1; possible D gene TRBD2, 5 bases. The V gene's germline CDR1 is DFQATT and CDR2 SNEGSKA (reference sequence). The germline V and J ends were trimmed by 3 bases and 1 base, with 13 bases remaining between them. The CDR3 length is 15 residues. The CDR3 DNA reads as TGCAGTGCTAGTATACAGAGCGGATCCTACAATGAGCAGTTCTTC. It is translated as CSASIQSGSYNEQFF.

This chain uses TRBV7-3 with TRBJ1-2; D is unclear. There are 13 residues in the CDR3. V dropped 3 bases and J dropped 6 bases, with 11 bases sitting between them. Germline CDR1 is SGHTA and CDR2 is FQGTGA. The CDR3 nucleotides read TGTGCCAGCAGCTTCCGTAACGGGAATGGCTACACCTTC. This translates into CASSFRNGNGYTF.

The chain links TRBV6-4 to TRBJ1-2, with 12 nucleotides matching TRBD1. J was trimmed by 6 bases and V by 4 bases; bases with no gene match: 0. In germline, CDR1 is MRHNA, CDR2 SNTAGT. This CDR3 is 13 amino acids long. Here the CDR3 DNA reads TGTGCCAGCAGTGGGGACAGGGGGCATGGCTACACCTTC. Amino acids: CASSGDRGHGYTF.

The chain is built from TRBV28 and TRBJ2-7; D might be TRBD2 (5 bases). Germline V gene sequence: CDR1 MDHEN, CDR2 SYDVKM. Trimming stripped 1 base from V and 0 bases from J, with 13 bases between. The CDR3 length is 16 residues. The CDR3 DNA sequence: TGTGCCAGCAGTTTATACTCCCGGAGGAGCTCCTACGAGCAGTACTTC. It is translated as CASSLYSRRSSYEQYF. Complete variable domain (other parts from reference TRBV28 and TRBJ2-7): DVKVTQSSRYLVKRTGEKVFLECVQDMDHENMFWYRQDPGLGLRLIYFSYDVKMKEKGDIPEGYSVSREKKERFSLILESASTNQTSMYLCASSLYSRRSSYEQYFGPGTRLTVT.

This clone was recorded only once. The chain joins TRBV6-5 to TRBJ1-1; D is ambiguous. Trimming shortened V by 8 bases and J by 5 bases, and 12 bases separated the two germline ends. The CDR3 is made up of 12 amino acids. In germline, CDR1 is MNHEY, CDR2 SVGAGI. The CDR3 nucleotides read TGTGCCAGCTCCTCACGGGGAACTGAAGCTTTCTTT. Amino acid sequence: CASSSRGTEAFF.

A single count supports this clone. The genes are TRBV2 and TRBJ2-1; 8 bases align to TRBD2. V dropped 1 base and J dropped 5; count of bases not matched to a gene: 13. The CDR3 extends over 18 amino acids. CDR1 and CDR2 (germline): SNHLY, FYNNEI. CDR3 sequence (DNA): TGTGCCAGCAGTGAAGGGTTAGCGGGGAGTCAAGTGGACAATGAGCAGTTCTTC. The encoded protein is CASSEGLAGSQVDNEQFF.

V gene TRBV6-6 combines with J gene TRBJ2-5; D is undetermined. CDR3 length: 14 amino acids. Germline V CDR1 and CDR2: MNHNY, SVGAGI (reference sequence). Trimming took off 5 bases at V and 2 bases at J, with 12 bases between the two ends. CDR3 amino acids: CASSPRLLQETQYF. DNA of the CDR3: TGTGCCAGCAGTCCCCGACTGTTACAAGAGACCCAGTACTTC.

This chain links TRBV7-2 with TRBJ2-4; TRBD2 might be the D (7 bases). This CDR3 is built from 13 residues. V lost 3 bases and J lost 6, with 9 bases in between. The germline gives CDR1 SGHTA, CDR2 FQGNSA. The DNA for the CDR3 is TGTGCCAGCAGCTTTAGGGGGGGAAACATTCAGTACTTC. It encodes CASSFRGGNIQYF.